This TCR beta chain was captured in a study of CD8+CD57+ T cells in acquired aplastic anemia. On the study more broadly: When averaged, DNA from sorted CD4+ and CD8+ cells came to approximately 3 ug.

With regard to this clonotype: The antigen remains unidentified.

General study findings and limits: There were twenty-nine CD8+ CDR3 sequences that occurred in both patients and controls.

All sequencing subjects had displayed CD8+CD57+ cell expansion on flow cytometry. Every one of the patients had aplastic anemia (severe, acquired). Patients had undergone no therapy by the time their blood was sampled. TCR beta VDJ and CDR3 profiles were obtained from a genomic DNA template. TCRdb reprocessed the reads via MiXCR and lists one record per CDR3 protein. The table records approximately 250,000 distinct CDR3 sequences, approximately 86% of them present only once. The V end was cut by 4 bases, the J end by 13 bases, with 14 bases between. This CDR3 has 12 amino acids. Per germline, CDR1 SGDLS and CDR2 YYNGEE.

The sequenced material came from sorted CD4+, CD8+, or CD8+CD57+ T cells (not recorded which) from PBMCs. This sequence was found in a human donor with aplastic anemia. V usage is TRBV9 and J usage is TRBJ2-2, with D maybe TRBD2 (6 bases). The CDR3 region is CASSLAPGRLFF. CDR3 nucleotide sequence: TGTGCCAGCAGCTTAGCACCCGGGAGGCTGTTTTTT.